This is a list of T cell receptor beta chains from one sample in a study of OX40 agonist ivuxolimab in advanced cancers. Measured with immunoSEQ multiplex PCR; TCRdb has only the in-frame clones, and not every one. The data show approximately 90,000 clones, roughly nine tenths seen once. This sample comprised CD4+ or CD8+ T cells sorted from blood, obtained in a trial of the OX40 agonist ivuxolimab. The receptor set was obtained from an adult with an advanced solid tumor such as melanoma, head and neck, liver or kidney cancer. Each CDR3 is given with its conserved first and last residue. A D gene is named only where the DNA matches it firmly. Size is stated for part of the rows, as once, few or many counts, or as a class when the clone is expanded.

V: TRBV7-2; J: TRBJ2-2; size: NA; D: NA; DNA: TGTGCCAGCAGCTTAGATGTCTCGGGGCACGGGGAGCTGTTTTTT; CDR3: CASSLDVSGHGELFF
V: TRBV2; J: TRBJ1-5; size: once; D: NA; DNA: TGTGCCAGCAGTCGGGACCATCGGAGCAATCAGCCCCAGCATTTT; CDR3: CASSRDHRSNQPQHF
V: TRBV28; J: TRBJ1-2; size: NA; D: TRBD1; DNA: TGTGCCAGCAGTCTACCGGGACAGGGGGCCGGGGGCTACACCTTC; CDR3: CASSLPGQGAGGYTF
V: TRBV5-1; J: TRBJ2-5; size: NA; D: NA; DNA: TGCGCCAGCAGCTTGGGAGTCCAAGAGACCCAGTACTTC; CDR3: CASSLGVQETQYF
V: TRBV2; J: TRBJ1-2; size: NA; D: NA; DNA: TGTGCCAGCAGTGAAGCGTTAACCTATGGCTACACCTTC; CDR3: CASSEALTYGYTF
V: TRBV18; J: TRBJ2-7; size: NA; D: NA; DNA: TGTGCCAGCTCGACGGCACCTGCCGGCTACGAGCAGTACTTC; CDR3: CASSTAPAGYEQYF
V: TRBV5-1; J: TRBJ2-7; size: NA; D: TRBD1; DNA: TGCGCCAGCAGCTGGACACAGGGGGCGAACTACGAGCAGTACTTC; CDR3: CASSWTQGANYEQYF
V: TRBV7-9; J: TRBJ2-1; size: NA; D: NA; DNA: TGTGCCAGCAGCAACAAAGGAGTATACAATGAGCAGTTCTTC; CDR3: CASSNKGVYNEQFF
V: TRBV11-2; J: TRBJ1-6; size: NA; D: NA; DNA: TGTGCCAGCAGCCCCCTCGTGGACTCACCCCTCCACTTT; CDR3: CASSPLVDSPLHF
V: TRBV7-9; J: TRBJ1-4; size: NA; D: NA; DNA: TGTGCCAGCAGCCCCGGGGAGGACACAACTAATGAAAAACTGTTTTTT; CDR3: CASSPGEDTTNEKLFF
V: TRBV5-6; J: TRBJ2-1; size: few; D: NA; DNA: TGTGCCAGCAGCTCCGAACTTCTGTGGGATGAGCAGTTCTTC; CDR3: CASSSELLWDEQFF
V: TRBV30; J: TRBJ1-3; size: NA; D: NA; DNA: TGTGCCTGGAGTGTACTGGGACAAATCTCTGGAAACACCATATATTTT; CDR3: CAWSVLGQISGNTIYF
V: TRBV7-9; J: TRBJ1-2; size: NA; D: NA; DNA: TGTGCCAGCAGCCCAAGCCCCAGAAAAGGCTACACCTTC; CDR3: CASSPSPRKGYTF
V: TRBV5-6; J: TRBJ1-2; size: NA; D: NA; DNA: TGTGCCAGCAGCTCGCACCCAGGCGGGCGCGGGACCAGCACCTTC; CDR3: CASSSHPGGRGTSTF
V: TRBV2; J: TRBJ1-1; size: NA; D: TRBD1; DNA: TGTGCCAGCAGTGTAAATACAGGGGAGAATGAAGCTTTCTTT; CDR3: CASSVNTGENEAFF
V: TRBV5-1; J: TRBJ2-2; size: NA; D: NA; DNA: TGCGCCAGCAGCATGTCTACGAACACCGGGGAGCTGTTTTTT; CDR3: CASSMSTNTGELFF
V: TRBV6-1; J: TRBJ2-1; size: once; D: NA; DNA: TGTGCCAGCAGTGACCCCGTGTCGGAGCAGTTCTTC; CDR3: CASSDPVSEQFF
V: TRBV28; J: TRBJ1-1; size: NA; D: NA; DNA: TGTGCCAGCACGTTGCAGTTCACTGAAGCTTTCTTT; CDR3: CASTLQFTEAFF
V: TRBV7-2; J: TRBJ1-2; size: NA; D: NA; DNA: TGTGCCAGCAGCTTAGGGGGGAGCAGGAGGGCCGCCTATGGCTACACCTTC; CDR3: CASSLGGSRRAAYGYTF
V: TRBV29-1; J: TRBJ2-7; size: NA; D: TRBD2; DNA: TGCAGCGCCTCGACTAGCACTGCTCGCTCCTACGAGCAGTACTTC; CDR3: CSASTSTARSYEQYF
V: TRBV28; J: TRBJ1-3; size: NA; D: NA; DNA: TGTGCCAGCAGTTCAGCCTCAGGGTATGGAAACACCATATATTTT; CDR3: CASSSASGYGNTIYF
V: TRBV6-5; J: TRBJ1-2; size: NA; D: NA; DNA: TGTGCCAGCCGGGGCCCTGCTCGCGTTGGCTACACCTTC; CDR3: CASRGPARVGYTF
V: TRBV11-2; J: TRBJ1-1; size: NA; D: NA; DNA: TGTGCCAGCAGCTTAGATACGAGGGAATGGGAAGCTTTCTTT; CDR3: CASSLDTREWEAFF
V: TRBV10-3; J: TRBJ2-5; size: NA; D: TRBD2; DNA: TGTGCCATCAGTGAGTCGAATCGGGCTAGCGGGGAGACCCAGTACTTC; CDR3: CAISESNRASGETQYF
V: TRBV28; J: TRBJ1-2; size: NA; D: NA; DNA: TGTGCCAGCAGCTTAAACTCCGGTGGACACGAGGGCTATGGCTACACCTTC; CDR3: CASSLNSGGHEGYGYTF
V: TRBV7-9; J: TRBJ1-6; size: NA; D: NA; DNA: TGTGCCAGCAGCTTACGGCCAGGGGCCTCACCCCTCCACTTT; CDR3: CASSLRPGASPLHF
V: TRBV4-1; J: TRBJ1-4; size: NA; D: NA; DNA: TGCGCCAGCAGCCAAGACACGACAGGAAATCGTAATGAAAAACTGTTTTTT; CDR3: CASSQDTTGNRNEKLFF
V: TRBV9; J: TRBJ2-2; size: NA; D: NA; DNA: TGTGCCAGCAGCGCTCGATCAGAGAACACCGGGGAGCTGTTTTTT; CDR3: CASSARSENTGELFF
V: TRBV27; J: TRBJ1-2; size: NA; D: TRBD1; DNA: TGTGCCAGCAGGCGGACAGGGGGTAACTATGGCTACACCTTC; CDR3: CASRRTGGNYGYTF
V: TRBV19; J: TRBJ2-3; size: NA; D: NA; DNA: TGTGCCAGTAGTTCCGGGTGGGATACGCAGTATTTT; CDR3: CASSSGWDTQYF
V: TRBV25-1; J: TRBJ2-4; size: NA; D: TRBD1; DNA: TGTGCCAGCAGTCCCGGACAGGGGGCACTTCAGTACTTC; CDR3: CASSPGQGALQYF
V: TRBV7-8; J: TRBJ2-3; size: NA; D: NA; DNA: TGTGCCAGCAGCTTATTATCAACTAACTTCAGGGCAGATACGCAGTATTTT; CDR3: CASSLLSTNFRADTQYF
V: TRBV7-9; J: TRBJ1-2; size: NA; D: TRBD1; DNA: TGTGCCAGCAGCTCCAGGACAGGGGCCTATGGCTACACCTTC; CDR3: CASSSRTGAYGYTF
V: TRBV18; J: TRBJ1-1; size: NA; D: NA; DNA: TGTGCCAGCTCACCACCCGGAGGACCGAACACTGAAGCTTTCTTT; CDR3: CASSPPGGPNTEAFF
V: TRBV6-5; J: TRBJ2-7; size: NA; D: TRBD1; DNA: TGTGCCAGCAGTTACTCGCAGGGACAGGGTAGATACGAGCAGTACTTC; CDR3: CASSYSQGQGRYEQYF
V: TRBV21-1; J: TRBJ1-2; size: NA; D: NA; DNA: TGTGCCAGCAGCATAAGCTATTTTAACTATGGCTACACCTTC; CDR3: CASSISYFNYGYTF
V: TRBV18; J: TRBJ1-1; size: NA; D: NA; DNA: TGTGCCAGCTCACCACCCTATAACAGGGACACTGAAGCTTTCTTT; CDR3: CASSPPYNRDTEAFF
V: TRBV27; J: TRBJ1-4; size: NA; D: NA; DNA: TGTGCCAGCAGTCCCCTAGACAGAGCAACTAATGAAAAACTGTTTTTT; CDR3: CASSPLDRATNEKLFF
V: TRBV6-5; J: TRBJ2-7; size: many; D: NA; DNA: TGTGCCAGCAGTCAGACAGGAACCGAGCAGTACTTC; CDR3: CASSQTGTEQYF
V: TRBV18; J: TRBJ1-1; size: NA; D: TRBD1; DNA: TGTGCCAGCTCACCCGACAGGGGAAAAGCTTTCTTT; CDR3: CASSPDRGKAFF
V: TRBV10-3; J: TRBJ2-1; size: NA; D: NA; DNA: TGTGCCATCAGTGAGTTCGAGACCGAGGAGTTCTTC; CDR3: CAISEFETEEFF